The 23 T cell receptor beta chains presented below share a single source sample, sequenced in a study of T cells in Graves' hyperthyroidism and ophthalmopathy. RNA transcripts gave rise to amplified TCR beta CDR3 regions. The HTBI primer set drove a first-round RT-PCR of the TCR CDR3. One entry per CDR3 protein, called by TCRdb with MiXCR from the multiplex PCR reads. The sample consists of 500,000 to 600,000 distinct CDR3 sequences, just over 45% of them appearing once. What was sequenced was peripheral blood or thyroid tissue (not recorded which). Receptors were obtained from a woman younger than 35 with Graves' hyperthyroidism.

This clonotype has a count of ten or more. The chain carries TRBV2 and TRBJ2-2, with 13 bases fitting TRBD2. CDR3 length equals 19 residues. Trimming cost V 10 bases and J 2 bases; bases outside gene matches: 16. Germline V gives CDR1 SNHLY, CDR2 FYNNEI. CDR3 amino acids: CATTGGTSGISVNTGELFF. The CDR3 DNA sequence: TGTGCCACAACAGGGGGGACTAGCGGGATTTCTGTAAACACCGGGGAGCTGTTTTTT.

This clonotype was picked up many times. This rearrangement joins TRBV12-3 or TRBV12-4 to TRBJ1-1; no firm D call. The CDR3 has 14 residues. Deletions cut 5 bases from V and 0 bases from J, with 10 bases between. CDR3 coding DNA: TGTGCCAGCAGTCCACGCAGCCTGAACACTGAAGCTTTCTTT. It codes for CASSPRSLNTEAFF.

Worth noting for this clonotype: A clone one base away is much larger, so this may be a read error. This chain connects TRBV6-4 to TRBJ1-2; D may be TRBD1 (5 bases). Germline-derived CDR1 and CDR2 are MRHNA and SNTAGT. V was clipped by 7 bases and J by 7 bases, with 16 bases between them. This CDR3 region has 13 residues. CDR3 sequence reads: CASKPGESFGYTF. The CDR3 region has the DNA TGTGCCAGCAAGCCGGGGGAAAGCTTTGGCTACACCTTC.

This clonotype occurred a few times. The chain links TRBV9 to TRBJ2-2; D may be TRBD1 or TRBD2 (5 bases each). The CDR3 is 17 amino acids. CDR1 and CDR2 from the germline V gene are SGDLS and YYNGEE. Trimming took off 2 bases at V and 1 base at J, with 15 bases between the two ends. CDR3 coding DNA: TGTGCCAGCAGCGTTCCAAGAGGGACGGGGAACACCGGGGAGCTGTTTTTT. It specifies CASSVPRGTGNTGELFF.

This clonotype has a count of ten or more. The genes are TRBV20-1 and TRBJ2-7; D call uncertain. Germline CDR1 is DFQATT and CDR2 is SNEGSKA (reference sequence). The CDR3 spans 13 residues. The ends were cut back, 1 base at V and 3 bases at J, with 10 bases in the middle. CDR3 residues: CSARVRINYEQYF. For the CDR3, the DNA is TGCAGTGCTAGAGTTCGGATTAACTACGAGCAGTACTTC.

Notes on this clonotype: The CDR3 ends on some other residue instead of the conserved phenylalanine or tryptophan, so this is likely a read error. The chain is built from TRBV2 and TRBJ2-7; unclear D gene. CDR1 SNHLY and CDR2 FYNNEI come from the germline V gene. The CDR3 length is 13 residues. The CDR3 loop reads CASSEARAYGQYL. DNA of the CDR3: TGTGCCAGCAGTGAAGCACGGGCCTACGGGCAGTACCTC.

V gene TRBV7-9 combines with J gene TRBJ1-4; D perhaps matches TRBD1 (6 bases). The CDR3 covers 15 residues. Germline loops: CDR1 SEHNR, CDR2 FQNEAQ (reference sequence). Trimming removed 2 bases at V and 3 bases at J, with 10 bases between. DNA for the CDR3: TGTGCCAGCAGCTTATCGAGGGGGTCTAATGAAAAACTGTTTTTT. Protein sequence: CASSLSRGSNEKLFF.

This clonotype was detected only a few times. V is TRBV6-1 and J is TRBJ1-5; weak D call: TRBD1 (5 bases). The CDR3 spans 17 residues. The germline gives CDR1 MNHNS, CDR2 SASEGT. Trimming shortened V by 3 bases and J by 1 base, and 16 bases separated the two germline ends. The CDR3, as DNA: TGTGCCAGCAGTGAGAATTGGGGGGTGCGGAGCAATCAGCCCCAGCATTTT. Amino acids: CASSENWGVRSNQPQHF.

The J gene is TRBJ1-2, the V gene TRBV9, with unresolved D. Trimming left V 2 bases short and J 6 bases short, with 11 bases between. This CDR3 region has 13 residues. Germline V CDR1 and CDR2: SGDLS, YYNGEE. In DNA, the CDR3 is TGTGCCAGCAGCGTTGCGGACGGCCATGGCTACACCTTC. It translates to CASSVADGHGYTF.

This clonotype was counted ten times or more. The junction departs from germline at one end; a sequencing error may be responsible. The chain has TRBV25-1 and TRBJ2-7; TRBD1 agrees at 9 bases. The CDR3 has 13 amino acids. Germline V gene sequence: CDR1 MGHDK, CDR2 SYGVNS. The CDR3 DNA is TGTGCAAGCAGGGACAGGGTACTCTACGAGCAGTACTTC. Translated, it gives CASRDRVLYEQYF.

The CDR3 DNA sequence: TGCAGTGCTAGAGATGAAGGAGTCATCACTGAAGCTTTCTTT. This translates into CSARDEGVITEAFF. The chain couples TRBV20-1 to TRBJ1-1, with D uncertain. V lost 0 bases and J lost 4, with 12 bases in between. The CDR3 sequence is 14 residues long. Germline V gene sequence: CDR1 DFQATT, CDR2 SNEGSKA (reference sequence).

In its sample, this clonotype was seen many times. V gene TRBV25-1 combines with J gene TRBJ1-1, with 10 bases identical to TRBD1. V trimming: 9 bases; J trimming: 4 bases; junction bases outside the gene matches: 2. Germline assignment: CDR1 MGHDK and CDR2 SYGVNS. The length of the CDR3 is 12 residues. CDR3 loop: CASGQGGTEAFF. The CDR3 region has the DNA TGTGCCAGTGGACAGGGGGGCACTGAAGCTTTCTTT.

The chain joins TRBV14 to TRBJ2-1; TRBD1 matches 9 bases. V trimming: 5 bases; J trimming: 8 bases; junction bases outside the gene matches: 13. Germline V gene lookup returns CDR1 SGHDN and CDR2 FVKESK. The CDR3 sequence is 16 residues long. The CDR3 bases are TGTGCCAGCAGCTCGTCTGGGACAGGGTTAAGGCATGAGCAGTTCTTC. Protein: CASSSSGTGLRHEQFF.

The chain combines TRBV10-3 with TRBJ2-2; 7 bases match TRBD1. The germline V gene encodes CDR1 ENHRY and CDR2 SYGVKD. The CDR3 runs to 14 residues. V lost 6 bases and J lost 2; bases outside the gene matches: 3. The CDR3 region has the DNA TGTGCCATCAGAGGGACAGTAAACACCGGGGAGCTGTTTTTT. It specifies CAIRGTVNTGELFF.

This clonotype appeared a few times. This chain links TRBV2 with TRBJ1-5; D is perhaps TRBD1 (6 bases). Looked up from germline, CDR1 is SNHLY and CDR2 is FYNNEI. This CDR3 spans 15 amino acids. V shed 6 bases and J shed 6 bases, with 18 bases lying between them. This CDR3 is CASSQGTGLGQPQHF. CDR3 DNA: TGTGCCAGCAGCCAAGGTACAGGGTTGGGTCAGCCCCAGCATTTT.

This clonotype occurred many times. The chain couples TRBV5-1 to TRBJ1-6; D is unclear. Trimming removed 4 bases from V and 9 bases from J, with 17 bases in between. This CDR3 has 15 residues. Germline CDR1 SGHRS, CDR2 YFSETQ. CDR3: CASSPDGPNSSPLHF. The CDR3 DNA reads as TGCGCCAGCAGCCCCGACGGGCCAAATAGTTCACCCCTCCACTTT.

As to this clonotype: This may be a read error, as it is one base from a much larger clone. The rearrangement links TRBV4-1 to TRBJ2-2; 7 bases fit TRBD2. Looked up from germline, CDR1 is MGHRA and CDR2 is YSYEKL. The CDR3 length is 17 residues. Here the CDR3 reads CASSQVATSRNTEELFF. In DNA, the CDR3 is TGCGCCAGCAGCCAAGTCGCGACTAGCCGGAACACCGAGGAGCTGTTTTTT.

The chain employs TRBV12-3 or TRBV12-4 and TRBJ2-7, with D unresolved. The V and J ends lost 6 bases and 7 bases respectively, with 28 bases between them. The CDR3 has 17 amino acids. The CDR3, as DNA: TGTGCCAGCAGCCAAAAGGACGCTCATCCTATTCGATTAGAGCAGTACTTC. Translation gives CASSQKDAHPIRLEQYF.

This clonotype was picked up a small number of times. The J gene is TRBJ2-3, the V gene TRBV10-1, with 9 bases matching TRBD2. The CDR3 sequence is 15 residues long. Losses at the gene ends were 5 bases for V and 1 base for J; bases not matched to a gene: 4. CDR1 WNHNN and CDR2 SYGVQD come from the germline V gene (reference sequence). CDR3 DNA sequence: TGCGCCAGCAGTATAGTAGCGGGAGGCACAGATACGCAGTATTTT. It specifies CASSIVAGGTDTQYF.

This clonotype was detected many times. The chain carries TRBV29-1 and TRBJ1-2; D is perhaps TRBD1 (5 bases). The CDR3 covers 12 residues. CDR1 is SQVTM, CDR2 ANQGSEA, per germline. V was shortened by 3 bases and J by 4 bases, with 9 bases between the two germline ends. CDR3 nucleotides: TGCAGCGTTGAGCAGGGCATCTATGGCTACACCTTC. This sequence encodes CSVEQGIYGYTF.

This clonotype came up many times. The J gene is TRBJ1-5, the V gene TRBV20-1; D unclear. Germline values: CDR1 DFQATT, CDR2 SNEGSKA (reference sequence). Trimming stripped 0 bases from V and 0 bases from J, with 9 bases between. The length of the CDR3 is 15 residues. This chain's CDR3 is CSARDPGYSNQPQHF. In DNA form, the CDR3 reads TGCAGTGCTAGAGATCCCGGGTATAGCAATCAGCCCCAGCATTTT.

This clonotype was observed at least ten times. The gene calls are TRBV12-5 and TRBJ1-5; D not resolved. Germline CDR1 and CDR2: LGHNT and FRNRAP. This CDR3 comprises 15 residues. Trimming took off 1 base at V and 1 base at J, with 8 bases between the two ends. In nucleotides, the CDR3 is TGTGCTAGTGGTTTGGGGGAAGTGAGCAATCAGCCCCAGCATTTT. Protein: CASGLGEVSNQPQHF.

This clonotype was found a few times. J is TRBJ2-4 and V is TRBV9, with 7 bases matching TRBD1. Germline loops: CDR1 SGDLS, CDR2 YYNGEE. The CDR3 contains 15 residues. J gave up 8 bases and V 1 base, and 9 bases lay outside the gene matches. CDR3 DNA sequence: TGTGCCAGCAGCGTAAGAGGGACAGATGGGGACATTCAGTACTTC. This codes for CASSVRGTDGDIQYF.